The 22 T cell receptor beta chains below come from one sample, sequenced in a study of OX40 agonist ivuxolimab in advanced cancers. Data came from immunoSEQ multiplex PCR; TCRdb stores just in-frame clones and leaves some out. Counted here are 95,000 to 100,000 clones, about 79% occurring once; the ten biggest clones make up about 1.6%. The sequencing used CD4+ or CD8+ T cells sorted from blood, collected in a trial of the OX40 agonist ivuxolimab. The receptor source for this set is an adult with an advanced solid tumor such as melanoma, head and neck, liver or kidney cancer.

This clone was counted once. This sequence joins TRBV6-5 and TRBJ2-1; D gene unclear. Germline V gene sequence: CDR1 MNHEY, CDR2 SVGAGI. The CDR3 is 14 residues long. V lost 7 bases, J lost 2 bases, and 12 bases lay in between. For the CDR3, the DNA is TGTGCCAGCAAGAACAGTGCTACCTACAATGAGCAGTTCTTC. As protein: CASKNSATYNEQFF.

J is TRBJ1-6 and V is TRBV19; TRBD1 aligns across 12 bases. The CDR3 runs 14 residues. The V segment lost 4 bases and the J segment 10 bases; nucleotides outside the gene matches: 2. Germline CDR1 and CDR2: LNHDA and SQIVND (reference sequence). DNA for the CDR3: TGTGCCAGTAGTACGGGACAGGGGGCCTCACCCCTCCACTTT. Protein: CASSTGQGASPLHF. The complete variable domain, with remaining parts taken from reference TRBV19 and TRBJ1-6, reads DGGITQSPKYLFRKEGQNVTLSCEQNLNHDAMYWYRQDPGQGLRLIYYSQIVNDFQKGDIAEGYSVSREKKESFPLTVTSAQKNPTAFYLCASSTGQGASPLHFGNGTRLTVT.

The chain carries TRBV5-1 and TRBJ2-3; 7 bases line up with TRBD2. The germline gives CDR1 SGHRS, CDR2 YFSETQ. V lost 5 bases to trimming and J lost 0 bases; unmatched junction nucleotides: 3. This CDR3 has 14 amino acids. The CDR3 protein is CASRLATSTDTQYF. The CDR3 bases are TGCGCCAGCAGACTAGCGACTAGCACAGATACGCAGTATTTT.

This chain joins TRBV6-5 and TRBJ2-7; D is uncertain. CDR3 size: 11 residues. CDR1 and CDR2 from the germline V gene are MNHEY and SVGAGI. Between the trimmed V and J ends, which lost 2 bases and 5 bases, there was a span of 4 bases. DNA of the CDR3: TGTGCCAGCAGTTACCGGCACGAGCAGTACTTC. Residues: CASSYRHEQYF.

J is TRBJ2-5 and V is TRBV30, with a possible D match to TRBD1 (6 bases). This CDR3 spans 15 amino acids. Germline V lookup: CDR1 GTSNPN, CDR2 SVGIG (reference sequence). The V end lost 2 bases, the J end lost 0 bases, and 13 bases lay between the germline ends. The CDR3 sequence is CAWSIGQGYQETQYF. Written as DNA, the CDR3 is TGTGCCTGGAGTATTGGTCAGGGGTACCAAGAGACCCAGTACTTC. The whole variable domain, filled in from reference TRBV30 and TRBJ2-5, reads SQTIHQWPATLVQPVGSPLSLECTVEGTSNPNLYWYRQAAGRGLQLLFYSVGIGQISSEVPQNLSASRPQDRQFILSSKKLLLSDSGFYLCAWSIGQGYQETQYFGPGTRLLVL.

The chain recombines TRBV6-5 with TRBJ2-7; 10 bases map to TRBD2. The CDR3 loop spans 16 amino acids. Trimming removed 2 bases from V and 6 bases from J; junction bases left unmatched: 10. Germline V gives CDR1 MNHEY, CDR2 SVGAGI. In DNA form, the CDR3 reads TGTGCCAGCAGTTACGGGGTAGCGGGGGGCCGAGTCGAGCAGTACTTC. Translation gives CASSYGVAGGRVEQYF.

The rearrangement uses TRBV27 and TRBJ1-6; unclear D gene. CDR3 length equals 15 residues. Germline V gene lookup returns CDR1 MNHEY and CDR2 SMNVEV (reference sequence). Trimming removed 2 bases at V and 4 bases at J, with 9 bases between. The CDR3 bases are TGTGCCAGCAGTTTAAAACTGAGGTATAATTCACCCCTCCACTTT. Translating gives CASSLKLRYNSPLHF.

The chain employs TRBV7-9 and TRBJ2-5, with TRBD2 matching over 7 bases. Germline CDR1 SEHNR, CDR2 FQNEAQ (reference sequence). Germline trimming cut 5 bases from V and 1 base from J; bases unmatched to any gene: 13. The CDR3 runs to 17 residues. In DNA, the CDR3 is TGTGCCAGCAGCCCTCGGTGGGGAGGGCGCCCCCAAGAGACCCAGTACTTC. It specifies CASSPRWGGRPQETQYF. Filled out from reference TRBV7-9 and TRBJ2-5, the complete variable domain reads DTGVSQNPRHKITKRGQNVTFRCDPISEHNRLYWYRQTLGQGPEFLTYFQNEAQLEKSRLLSDRFSAERPKGSFSTLEIQRTEQGDSAMYLCASSPRWGGRPQETQYFGPGTRLLVL.

The chain recombines TRBV7-8 with TRBJ2-5; 7 nucleotides match TRBD1. CDR3 length: 15 amino acids. The junction had 9 bases not matched to a gene; V was cut back by 6 bases and J by 2 bases. CDR1 is SGHVS, CDR2 FQNEAQ, per germline. CDR3 in amino acids: CASRSAGTAQETQYF. CDR3 nucleotide sequence: TGTGCCAGCAGATCGGCCGGGACAGCTCAAGAGACCCAGTACTTC.

CDR3 residues: CASTPSAGGPDTQYF. CDR3 sequence (DNA): TGTGCCAGCACCCCCAGCGCGGGAGGGCCAGATACGCAGTATTTT. V usage is TRBV6-6 and J usage is TRBJ2-3; 9 bases map to TRBD2. Trimming cost V 7 bases and J 4 bases; bases outside gene matches: 9. This CDR3 is 15 amino acids long. The germline CDR1 and CDR2 sequences are MNHNY and SVGAGI (reference sequence).

This sequence joins TRBV7-2 and TRBJ2-1; D is possibly TRBD2 (5 bases). Germline V gene lookup returns CDR1 SGHTA and CDR2 FQGNSA. This CDR3 region has 15 residues. Trimming took 4 bases from V and 10 from J, leaving 20 bases between them. The CDR3 loop is CASSSSALTSAEQFF. The DNA for the CDR3 is TGTGCCAGCAGCTCATCCGCCCTTACTAGTGCAGAGCAGTTCTTC.

This clone is a singleton in its sample. J is TRBJ1-5 and V is TRBV6-5, with D unresolved. The V end lost 6 bases, the J end lost 0 bases, and 9 bases lay between the germline ends. The CDR3 is made up of 14 amino acids. The germline CDR1 and CDR2 sequences are MNHEY and SVGAGI. CDR3 nucleotides: TGTGCCAGCAGACCGAATTATAGCAATCAGCCCCAGCATTTT. It codes for CASRPNYSNQPQHF.

This clone came up many times. CDR3 region: CASSLGLRTLSSTYEQYF. In DNA form, the CDR3 reads TGTGCCAGCAGCTTGGGGCTACGGACCTTGTCCAGCACCTACGAGCAGTACTTC. The chain combines TRBV5-4 with TRBJ2-7; D uncertain. This CDR3 has 18 residues. V was trimmed by 0 bases and J by 2 bases, leaving 21 bases between them. Germline V gene lookup returns CDR1 SGHNT and CDR2 YYREEE (reference sequence).

The rearrangement joins TRBV7-3 to TRBJ2-3, with D perhaps TRBD2 (5 bases). Germline V gene data show CDR1 as SGHTA and CDR2 as FQGTGA. Deletions cut 4 bases from V and 5 bases from J, with 16 bases between. The CDR3 spans 15 residues. Written as DNA, the CDR3 is TGTGCCAGCAGCTCGGGTGGACTGGGCGGAGATACGCAGTATTTT. Protein sequence: CASSSGGLGGDTQYF. The variable domain in full, completed from reference TRBV7-3 and TRBJ2-3, reads GAGVSQTPSNKVTEKGKYVELRCDPISGHTALYWYRQSLGQGPEFLIYFQGTGAADDSGLPNDRFFAVRPEGSVSTLKIQRTERGDSAVYLCASSSGGLGGDTQYFGPGTRLTVL.

This clone has just a few counts. The DNA of the CDR3 is TGCGCCAGCAGCTTGGGGGGAGCTGGGTACACAGATACGCAGTATTTT. Protein: CASSLGGAGYTDTQYF. The chain couples TRBV5-1 to TRBJ2-3, with D perhaps TRBD2 (5 bases). CDR1 is SGHRS, CDR2 YFSETQ, per germline. The CDR3 totals 16 residues. V was pared by 0 bases and J by 2 bases, with 13 bases between.

This clone was seen a single time. The genes are TRBV18 and TRBJ1-1; 9 positions match TRBD1. This CDR3 has 18 residues. The V gene end was trimmed by 5 bases and the J gene end by 4 bases; junction bases not matched to a gene: 17. CDR1 KGHSH and CDR2 LQKENI come from the germline V gene. The CDR3 sequence is CASSSLINRGRLGTEAFF. CDR3 DNA: TGTGCCAGCTCATCATTAATCAACAGGGGGCGGTTGGGCACTGAAGCTTTCTTT.

The V and J genes are TRBV29-1 and TRBJ1-2; D is uncertain. Germline lookup yields CDR1 SQVTM and CDR2 ANQGSEA. V was clipped by 4 bases and J by 8 bases, with 17 bases between them. The CDR3 totals 13 residues. This CDR3 is CSVGGVGLGGYTF. The CDR3 nucleotides read TGCAGCGTTGGGGGAGTTGGACTCGGAGGCTACACCTTC.

This clone was seen only a few times. The genes are TRBV9 and TRBJ2-1; the D gene could be TRBD1 or TRBD2 (6 bases each). The CDR3 runs to 15 residues. Trimming left V 0 bases short and J 7 bases short, with 14 bases between. Germline lookup yields CDR1 SGDLS and CDR2 YYNGEE. The CDR3 DNA follows: TGTGCCAGCAGCGTAGTGGGGGGCCCCCCTAATGAGCAGTTCTTC. It yields the protein CASSVVGGPPNEQFF.

The V call is TRBV28, the J call TRBJ1-2; maybe TRBD1 (5 bases). CDR3 length: 17 amino acids. The V and J ends lost 3 bases and 0 bases respectively, with 17 bases between them. Per the germline V gene, CDR1 is MDHEN and CDR2 is SYDVKM. The CDR3 spells CASSLSLFGGTNYGYTF. In DNA form, the CDR3 reads TGTGCCAGCAGTTTGTCCCTGTTTGGGGGGACTAACTATGGCTACACCTTC.

The chain combines TRBV28 with TRBJ1-6; D unresolved. V was cut by 8 bases and J by 0 bases, with 8 bases left in between. Germline CDR1 is MDHEN and CDR2 is SYDVKM. CDR3 size: 14 residues. In DNA form, the CDR3 reads TGTGCCAGCCACCCCGCCTCCTATAATTCACCCCTCCACTTT. Its protein product is CASHPASYNSPLHF.

V gene TRBV11-2 combines with J gene TRBJ1-1, with TRBD1 matching 7 bases. The CDR3 covers 13 residues. V was clipped by 5 bases and J by 4 bases; unmatched bases: 4. The germline V gene encodes CDR1 SGHAT and CDR2 FQNNGV. In DNA, the CDR3 is TGTGCCAGCAGCCGACAGGGAGTCACTGAAGCTTTCTTT. This codes for CASSRQGVTEAFF.

The rearrangement uses TRBV6-5 and TRBJ1-1, with a possible D match to TRBD1 (6 bases). The CDR3 consists of 13 residues. V shed 10 bases and J shed 0 bases, with 12 bases lying between them. Looked up from germline, CDR1 is MNHEY and CDR2 is SVGAGI. CDR3 amino acids: CAIRGGLNTEAFF. The CDR3 nucleotides read TGTGCCATCAGGGGCGGATTGAACACTGAAGCTTTCTTT.